Below, 23 T cell receptor beta chains from the same sample are listed, as sequenced in a study of regulatory dendritic cells for organ transplantation. Profiling relied on immunoSEQ multiplex PCR, and the TCRdb table lists in-frame clones only, not all of them. The sample lists some 5,700 clones; 60% to 65% were seen once. Input material: memory CD8+ T cells from blood. Specified subset: CD45RO+ memory T cells. Receptor source: a human donor in good health.

V usage is TRBV2 and J usage is TRBJ2-3, with D unresolved. This CDR3 has 15 residues. Trimming pared 9 bases from V and 1 base from J, leaving 17 bases between. The germline gives CDR1 SNHLY, CDR2 FYNNEI. The CDR3 DNA reads as TGTGCCAGACCCCCGTCCCGAGATTGCACAGATACGCAGTATTTT. Protein product: CARPPSRDCTDTQYF. The full variable domain, its missing parts supplied by reference TRBV2 and TRBJ2-3, is EPEVTQTPSHQVTQMGQEVILRCVPISNHLYFYWYRQILGQKVEFLVSFYNNEISEKSEIFDDQFSVERPDGSNFTLKIRSTKLEDSAMYFCARPPSRDCTDTQYFGPGTRLTVL.

The rearrangement links TRBV5-8 to TRBJ2-1; TRBD2 aligns across 10 bases. After removal of 0 bases from V and 6 bases from J, the junction contained 9 bases not matched to a gene. This CDR3 contains 17 residues. Germline CDR1 is SGHTS and CDR2 is YDEGEE. CDR3 protein: CASSLDGAGGQINEQFF. In nucleotides, the CDR3 is TGTGCCAGCAGCTTGGACGGAGCGGGGGGGCAGATCAATGAGCAGTTCTTC.

The chain is built from TRBV6-1 and TRBJ1-5; no clear D gene. CDR1 MNHNS and CDR2 SASEGT come from the germline V gene. The ends were cut back, 6 bases at V and 6 bases at J, with 9 bases in the middle. The CDR3 covers 12 residues. The CDR3 DNA is TGTGCCAGCAGAACTCTCGGTCAGCCCCAGCATTTT. This encodes CASRTLGQPQHF.

The gene calls are TRBV7-9 and TRBJ1-2; a possible D gene is TRBD1 (5 bases). Trimming pared 2 bases from V and 8 bases from J, leaving 12 bases between. This CDR3 has 13 amino acids. Germline lookup yields CDR1 SEHNR and CDR2 FQNEAQ (reference sequence). The CDR3 DNA reads TGTGCCAGCAGCTTATCGGGGGAGGGGGGCTACACCTTC. Its translation is CASSLSGEGGYTF.

The chain links TRBV13 to TRBJ2-2, with TRBD2 matching 10 bases. CDR1 PRHDT and CDR2 FYEKMQ come from the germline V gene (reference sequence). Trimming took 2 bases from V and 2 from J; bases not matched to a gene: 2. The CDR3 consists of 16 residues. The CDR3 DNA reads TGTGCCAGCAGCTTAATAGCGGGGGGTAACACCGGGGAGCTGTTTTTT. Translating gives CASSLIAGGNTGELFF.

This clone was counted only a few times. The chain carries TRBV5-5 and TRBJ2-1; D remains ambiguous. Trimming took off 0 bases at V and 5 bases at J, with 15 bases between the two ends. Per the germline V gene, CDR1 is SGHKS and CDR2 is YYEKEE (reference sequence). The CDR3 is 16 residues long. The CDR3 nucleotides are TGTGCCAGCAGCTTGGTCTGGGCAGGATCTAACAATGAGCAGTTCTTC. Amino acid sequence: CASSLVWAGSNNEQFF.

This rearrangement joins TRBV4-2 to TRBJ1-1, with 8 bases aligning to TRBD1. V was pared by 0 bases and J by 5 bases, with 5 bases of the junction left unmatched. Germline V CDR1 and CDR2: LGHNA, YNFKEQ. The CDR3 contains 15 residues. CDR3 protein: CASSQDQGARTEAFF. The CDR3 region has the DNA TGTGCCAGCAGCCAAGACCAGGGGGCGAGAACTGAAGCTTTCTTT.

This chain uses TRBV4-1 with TRBJ2-1; 9 bases align to TRBD2. Germline CDR1 MGHRA, CDR2 YSYEKL. V was pared by 4 bases and J by 3 bases, with 7 bases of the junction left unmatched. CDR3 length: 16 amino acids. For the CDR3, the DNA is TGCGCCAGCAGCCGAGAGACTAGCGGACTCTACAATGAGCAGTTCTTC. Protein sequence: CASSRETSGLYNEQFF.

The table lists this clone with a count of one. V usage is TRBV29-1 and J usage is TRBJ2-3, with no clear D. In germline, CDR1 is SQVTM, CDR2 ANQGSEA. The CDR3 totals 14 residues. Trimming shortened V by 1 base and J by 0 bases, and 8 bases separated the two germline ends. In DNA form, the CDR3 reads TGCAGCGTTGAAGGAGCCTCTAGCACAGATACGCAGTATTTT. Protein: CSVEGASSTDTQYF.

The chain links TRBV11-3 to TRBJ1-6, with TRBD1 matching 9 bases. This CDR3 has 15 amino acids. Unmatched junction bases numbered 6, after V lost 5 bases and J lost 7 bases. Per germline, CDR1 SGHNT and CDR2 YENEEA. The CDR3 loop reads CASSPGTGRNSPLHF. The CDR3 DNA reads TGTGCCAGCAGCCCCGGGACAGGGAGAAATTCACCCCTCCACTTT.

This clone counts as medium-sized. V and J are TRBV6-5 and TRBJ1-2; no clear D gene. V gave up 6 bases and J gave up 7 bases, with 18 bases separating them. This CDR3 comprises 14 residues. CDR1 MNHEY and CDR2 SVGAGI come from the germline V gene. CDR3 nucleotides: TGTGCCAGCAGCTCCGGCATTTATGAGGGTGGCTACACCTTC. Its translation is CASSSGIYEGGYTF.

The chain recombines TRBV18 with TRBJ1-4; TRBD1 aligns across 7 bases. CDR1 KGHSH and CDR2 LQKENI come from the germline V gene. The CDR3 runs 14 residues. J was trimmed by 8 bases and V by 2 bases; bases with no gene match: 5. The CDR3 protein is CASSPLRQGEKLFF. DNA of the CDR3: TGTGCCAGCTCACCATTGAGACAGGGCGAAAAACTGTTTTTT.

V usage is TRBV29-1 and J usage is TRBJ2-7, with D possibly matching TRBD2 (5 bases). CDR1 and CDR2 from the germline V gene are SQVTM and ANQGSEA. The CDR3 runs 13 residues. V was shortened by 5 bases and J by 4 bases, with 15 bases between the two germline ends. CDR3 region: CSVLSELTYEQYF. DNA for the CDR3: TGCAGCGTTCTTAGCGAATTAACGTACGAGCAGTACTTC.

The CDR3 DNA follows: TGTGCCAGCAGCGCCCTTTTAACAGGGGACCATGGCTACACCTTC. It encodes CASSALLTGDHGYTF. The chain links TRBV9 to TRBJ1-2; 7 bases line up with TRBD1. The junction had 11 bases not matched to a gene; V was cut back by 3 bases and J by 6 bases. Germline V gives CDR1 SGDLS, CDR2 YYNGEE. The CDR3 spans 15 residues.

CDR3 DNA: TGTGCCAGCAGTGGACTTTTCTCCTACGAGCAGTACTTC. Protein product: CASSGLFSYEQYF. This chain uses TRBV2 with TRBJ2-7; D uncertain. The V end was cut by 4 bases, the J end by 0 bases, with 7 bases between. Germline lookup yields CDR1 SNHLY and CDR2 FYNNEI. This CDR3 comprises 13 residues. The full variable domain, its missing parts supplied by reference TRBV2 and TRBJ2-7, is EPEVTQTPSHQVTQMGQEVILRCVPISNHLYFYWYRQILGQKVEFLVSFYNNEISEKSEIFDDQFSVERPDGSNFTLKIRSTKLEDSAMYFCASSGLFSYEQYFGPGTRLTVT.

This CDR3 reads CASSFLQNANTGELFF. The CDR3 DNA reads TGTGCCAGCAGCTTCCTACAGAACGCGAACACCGGGGAGCTGTTTTTT. The chain couples TRBV7-8 to TRBJ2-2; D remains ambiguous. Between the trimmed V and J ends, which lost 3 bases and 0 bases, there was a span of 11 bases. The CDR3 consists of 16 residues. The germline V gene has CDR1 SGHVS and CDR2 FQNEAQ.

The chain carries TRBV6-4 and TRBJ2-1; TRBD2 matches at 14 bases. This CDR3 comprises 15 residues. Unmatched junction bases numbered 6, after V lost 6 bases and J lost 8 bases. Germline CDR1 MRHNA, CDR2 SNTAGT. Here the CDR3 DNA reads TGTGCCAGCAGCGAGACTAGCGGGGGGGCCGATGAGCAGTTCTTC. It codes for CASSETSGGADEQFF.

The genes are TRBV6-1 and TRBJ2-2; D perhaps matches TRBD1 (6 bases). This CDR3 region has 14 residues. Between the trimmed V and J ends, which lost 3 bases and 7 bases, there was a span of 12 bases. CDR1 MNHNS and CDR2 SASEGT come from the germline V gene. The CDR3 nucleotides read TGTGCCAGCAGTGATTACAGGGCGATCGGGGAGCTGTTTTTT. As protein: CASSDYRAIGELFF.

The table lists this clone with a few counts. The rearrangement uses TRBV25-1 and TRBJ1-4, with TRBD1 as a possible D gene (6 bases). V lost 2 bases, J lost 3 bases, and 10 bases lay in between. There are 15 residues in the CDR3. CDR1 and CDR2 (germline): MGHDK, SYGVNS. The DNA for the CDR3 is TGTGCCAGCAGTGAAGGGGGGGCCCCTAATGAAAAACTGTTTTTT. Translation gives CASSEGGAPNEKLFF. Using reference TRBV25-1 and TRBJ1-4 for the parts outside the CDR3, the full variable domain is EADIYQTPRYLVIGTGKKITLECSQTMGHDKMYWYQQDPGMELHLIHYSYGVNSTEKGDLSSESTVSRIRTEHFPLTLESARPSHTSQYLCASSEGGAPNEKLFFGSGTQLSVL.

This sequence joins TRBV29-1 and TRBJ2-3, with 8 bases aligning to TRBD1. With V trimmed by 6 bases and J by 3 bases, 11 bases remained unmatched. The CDR3 loop spans 15 amino acids. Germline CDR1 SQVTM, CDR2 ANQGSEA. As DNA, the CDR3 is TGCAGCGTCGCCTTCACAGGGGGGATAACAGATACGCAGTATTTT. Translation gives CSVAFTGGITDTQYF.

The CDR3 nucleotides are TGTGCCAGCAGCCTTGAGGGGACTAGCGGGGGCGATGAGCAGTTCTTC. It translates to CASSLEGTSGGDEQFF. The chain carries TRBV5-6 and TRBJ2-1, with 14 bases aligning to TRBD2. Germline CDR1 reads SGHDT; CDR2 reads YYEEEE. CDR3 length: 16 amino acids. Losses at the gene ends were 4 bases for V and 8 bases for J; bases not matched to a gene: 8.

In its sample, this clone was seen a few times. This chain connects TRBV7-2 to TRBJ2-1; tentatively, D is TRBD1 (5 bases). This CDR3 region has 15 residues. Trimming cost V 6 bases and J 0 bases, with 12 bases left between them. Looked up from germline, CDR1 is SGHTA and CDR2 is FQGNSA. CDR3 amino acids: CASRDMLSSYNEQFF. Here the CDR3 DNA reads TGTGCCAGCAGGGACATGCTCTCCTCCTACAATGAGCAGTTCTTC.

This chain joins TRBV4-2 and TRBJ2-3; 8 bases align to TRBD1. The CDR3 is 17 residues long. Trimming took 0 bases from V and 0 from J; bases not matched to a gene: 5. Germline V gene sequence: CDR1 LGHNA, CDR2 YNFKEQ. The CDR3 sequence: CASSQDPGQVSTDTQYF. The DNA for the CDR3 is TGTGCCAGCAGCCAAGACCCGGGACAGGTTAGCACAGATACGCAGTATTTT.